The clone carrying this T cell receptor (beta chain) was observed a handful of times. These data are taken from a study of identical twins. TCRdb recomputed calls from the 5' RACE reads with MiXCR, one row per CDR3 protein. The sample has some 500,000 distinct CDR3 sequences; 22% are singletons. This sample was also put to use in a study of T cells expressing NK-cell markers. From that second work: These clonotypes also led the CD3+CD56-NKG2C+ fraction in a few donors. Questions lingered over whether expanded NKG2C+ T cell clones were HCMV-specific.

The clonotype comes from a woman in her late teens or twenties in good health. The sample comprised CD4+ T cells sorted from blood.

The CDR3 region has the DNA TGTGCCAGCAGCTTAGGTGGGCCTAGCTCCTACAATGAGCAGTTCTTC. Its protein is CASSLGGPSSYNEQFF. V gene TRBV7-3 combines with J gene TRBJ2-1; D is unresolved. Trimming pared 2 bases from V and 0 bases from J, leaving 11 bases between. CDR1 is SGHTA and CDR2 is FQGTGA in the germline V gene. The CDR3 is 16 residues long.